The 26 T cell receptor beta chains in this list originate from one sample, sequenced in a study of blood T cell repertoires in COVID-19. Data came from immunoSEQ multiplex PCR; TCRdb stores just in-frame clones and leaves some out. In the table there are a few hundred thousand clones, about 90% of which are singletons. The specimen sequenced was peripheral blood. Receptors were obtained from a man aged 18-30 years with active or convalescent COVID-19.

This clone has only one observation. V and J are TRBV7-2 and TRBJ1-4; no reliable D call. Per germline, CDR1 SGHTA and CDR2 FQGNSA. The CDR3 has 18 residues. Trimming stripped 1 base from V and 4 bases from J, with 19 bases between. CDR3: CASSLVVFGSLGNEKLFF. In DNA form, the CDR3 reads TGTGCCAGCAGCTTAGTTGTATTTGGGAGTCTTGGTAATGAAAAACTGTTTTTT. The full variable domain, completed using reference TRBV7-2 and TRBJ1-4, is GAGVSQSPSNKVTEKGKDVELRCDPISGHTALYWYRQSLGQGLEFLIYFQGNSAPDKSGLPSDRFSAERTGGSVSTLTIQRTQQEDSAVYLCASSLVVFGSLGNEKLFFGSGTQLSVL.

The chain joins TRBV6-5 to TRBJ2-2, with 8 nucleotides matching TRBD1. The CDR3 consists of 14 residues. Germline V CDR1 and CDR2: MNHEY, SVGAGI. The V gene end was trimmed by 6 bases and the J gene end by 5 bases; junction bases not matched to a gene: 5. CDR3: CASRPGQETGELFF. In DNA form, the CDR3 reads TGTGCCAGCAGACCGGGACAGGAGACCGGGGAGCTGTTTTTT.

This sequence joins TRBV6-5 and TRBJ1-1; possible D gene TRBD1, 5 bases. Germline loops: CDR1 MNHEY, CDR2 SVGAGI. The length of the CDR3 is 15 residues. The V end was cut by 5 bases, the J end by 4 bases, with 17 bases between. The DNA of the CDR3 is TGTGCCAGCAGTCGACCCGCGGGGGGGAGCACTGAAGCTTTCTTT. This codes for CASSRPAGGSTEAFF.

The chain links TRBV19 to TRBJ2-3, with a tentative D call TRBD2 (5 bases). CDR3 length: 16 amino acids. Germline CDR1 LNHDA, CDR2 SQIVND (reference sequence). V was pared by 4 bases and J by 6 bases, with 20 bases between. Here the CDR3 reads CASSTPLDWSSDTQYF. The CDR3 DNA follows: TGTGCCAGTAGTACCCCACTAGATTGGTCCTCTGATACGCAGTATTTT.

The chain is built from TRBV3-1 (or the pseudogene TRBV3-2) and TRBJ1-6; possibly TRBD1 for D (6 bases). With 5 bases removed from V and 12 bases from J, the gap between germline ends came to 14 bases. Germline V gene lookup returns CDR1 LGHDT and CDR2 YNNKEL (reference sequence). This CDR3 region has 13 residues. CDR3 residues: CASSSGTREPLHF. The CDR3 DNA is TGTGCCAGCAGCTCCGGGACACGGGAACCCCTCCACTTT.

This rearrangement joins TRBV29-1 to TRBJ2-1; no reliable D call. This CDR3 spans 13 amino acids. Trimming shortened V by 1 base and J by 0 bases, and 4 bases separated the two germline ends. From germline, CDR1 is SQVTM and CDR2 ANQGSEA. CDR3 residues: CSVEGSSYNEQFF. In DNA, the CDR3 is TGCAGCGTTGAAGGTAGCTCCTACAATGAGCAGTTCTTC.

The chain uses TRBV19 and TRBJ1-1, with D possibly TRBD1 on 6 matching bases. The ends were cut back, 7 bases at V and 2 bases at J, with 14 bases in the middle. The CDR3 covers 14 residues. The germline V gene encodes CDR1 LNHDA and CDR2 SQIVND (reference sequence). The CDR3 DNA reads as TGTGCCAGTACCACCAGGACAGTAAACACTGAAGCTTTCTTT. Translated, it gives CASTTRTVNTEAFF. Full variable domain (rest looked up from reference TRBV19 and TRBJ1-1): DGGITQSPKYLFRKEGQNVTLSCEQNLNHDAMYWYRQDPGQGLRLIYYSQIVNDFQKGDIAEGYSVSREKKESFPLTVTSAQKNPTAFYLCASTTRTVNTEAFFGQGTRLTVV.

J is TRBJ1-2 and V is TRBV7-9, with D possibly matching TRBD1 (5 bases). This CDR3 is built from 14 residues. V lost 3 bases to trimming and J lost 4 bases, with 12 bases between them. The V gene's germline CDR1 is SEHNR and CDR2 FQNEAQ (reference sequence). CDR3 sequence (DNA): TGTGCCAGCAGCTTCTCCCAAGGGGCCTATGGCTACACCTTC. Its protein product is CASSFSQGAYGYTF. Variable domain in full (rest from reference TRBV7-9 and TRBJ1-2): DTGVSQNPRHKITKRGQNVTFRCDPISEHNRLYWYRQTLGQGPEFLTYFQNEAQLEKSRLLSDRFSAERPKGSFSTLEIQRTEQGDSAMYLCASSFSQGAYGYTFGSGTRLTVV.

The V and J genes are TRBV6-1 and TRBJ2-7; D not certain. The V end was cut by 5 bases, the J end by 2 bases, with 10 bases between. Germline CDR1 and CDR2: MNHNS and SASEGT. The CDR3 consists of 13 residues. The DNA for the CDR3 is TGTGCCAGCAGTTCTCTCGTCCCCTACGAGCAGTACTTC. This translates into CASSSLVPYEQYF.

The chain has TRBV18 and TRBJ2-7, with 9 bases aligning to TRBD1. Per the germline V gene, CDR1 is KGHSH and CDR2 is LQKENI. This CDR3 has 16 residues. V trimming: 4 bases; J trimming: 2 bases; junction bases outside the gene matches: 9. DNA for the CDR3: TGTGCCAGCTCACTCCAACGGGACAGGGATCCCTACGAGCAGTACTTC. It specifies CASSLQRDRDPYEQYF. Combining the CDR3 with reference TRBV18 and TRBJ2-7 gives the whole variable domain NAGVMQNPRHLVRRRGQEARLRCSPMKGHSHVYWYRQLPEEGLKFMVYLQKENIIDESGMPKERFSAEFPKEGPSILRIQQVVRGDSAAYFCASSLQRDRDPYEQYFGPGTRLTVT.

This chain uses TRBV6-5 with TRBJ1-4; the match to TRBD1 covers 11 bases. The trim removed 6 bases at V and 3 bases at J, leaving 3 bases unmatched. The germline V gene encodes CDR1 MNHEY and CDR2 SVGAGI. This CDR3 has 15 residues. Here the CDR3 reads CASSGTGGANEKLFF. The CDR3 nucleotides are TGTGCCAGCAGCGGGACAGGGGGAGCTAATGAAAAACTGTTTTTT.

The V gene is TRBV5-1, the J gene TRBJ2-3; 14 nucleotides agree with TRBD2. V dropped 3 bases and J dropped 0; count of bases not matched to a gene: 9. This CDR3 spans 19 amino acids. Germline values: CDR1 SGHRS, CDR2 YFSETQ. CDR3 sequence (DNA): TGCGCCAGCAGCTCCGGACTAGCGGGGGGCATCTCTAGCACAGATACGCAGTATTTT. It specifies CASSSGLAGGISSTDTQYF.

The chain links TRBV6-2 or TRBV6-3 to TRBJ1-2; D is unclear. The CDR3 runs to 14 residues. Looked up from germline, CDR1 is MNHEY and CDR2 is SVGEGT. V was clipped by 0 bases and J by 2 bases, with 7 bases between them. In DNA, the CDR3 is TGTGCCAGCAGTTACTCGGAGATAAACTATGGCTACACCTTC. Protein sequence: CASSYSEINYGYTF.

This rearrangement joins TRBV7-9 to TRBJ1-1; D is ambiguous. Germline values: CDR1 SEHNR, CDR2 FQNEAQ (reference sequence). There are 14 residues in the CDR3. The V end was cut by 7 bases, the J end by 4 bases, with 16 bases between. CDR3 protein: CASTKIEGGTEAFF. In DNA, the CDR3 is TGTGCCAGCACCAAAATCGAAGGAGGCACTGAAGCTTTCTTT.

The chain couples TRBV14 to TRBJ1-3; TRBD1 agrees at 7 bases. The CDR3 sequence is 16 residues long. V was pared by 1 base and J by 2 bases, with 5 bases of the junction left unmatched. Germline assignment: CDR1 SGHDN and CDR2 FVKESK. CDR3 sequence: CASSQGRGTAGNTIYF. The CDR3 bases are TGTGCCAGCAGCCAAGGGCGCGGGACAGCTGGAAACACCATATATTTT.

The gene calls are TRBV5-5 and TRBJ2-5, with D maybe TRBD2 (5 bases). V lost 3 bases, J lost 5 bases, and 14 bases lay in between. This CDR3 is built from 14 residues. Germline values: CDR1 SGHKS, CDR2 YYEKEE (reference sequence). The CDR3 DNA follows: TGTGCCAGCAGCTCTACTAGTGTTAGGGAGACCCAGTACTTC. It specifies CASSSTSVRETQYF.

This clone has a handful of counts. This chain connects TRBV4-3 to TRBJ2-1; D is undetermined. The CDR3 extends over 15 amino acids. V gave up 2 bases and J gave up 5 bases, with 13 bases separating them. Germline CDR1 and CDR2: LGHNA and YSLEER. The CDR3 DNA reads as TGCGCCAGCAGCCAACCTCTGTCAGGCGACAATGAGCAGTTCTTC. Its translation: CASSQPLSGDNEQFF.

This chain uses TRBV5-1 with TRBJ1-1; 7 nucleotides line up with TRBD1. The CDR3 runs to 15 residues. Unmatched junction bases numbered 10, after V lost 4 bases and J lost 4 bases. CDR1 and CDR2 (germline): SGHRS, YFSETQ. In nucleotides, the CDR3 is TGCGCCAGCAGCGGCCGGACAGGAGAAGGCACTGAAGCTTTCTTT. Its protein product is CASSGRTGEGTEAFF.

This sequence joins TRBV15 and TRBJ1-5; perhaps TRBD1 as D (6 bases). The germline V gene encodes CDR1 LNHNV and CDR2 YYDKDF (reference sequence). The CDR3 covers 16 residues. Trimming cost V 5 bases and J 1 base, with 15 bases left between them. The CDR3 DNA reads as TGTGCCACCAGCGCATATCAGGGGTTAAGCAATCAGCCCCAGCATTTT. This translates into CATSAYQGLSNQPQHF.

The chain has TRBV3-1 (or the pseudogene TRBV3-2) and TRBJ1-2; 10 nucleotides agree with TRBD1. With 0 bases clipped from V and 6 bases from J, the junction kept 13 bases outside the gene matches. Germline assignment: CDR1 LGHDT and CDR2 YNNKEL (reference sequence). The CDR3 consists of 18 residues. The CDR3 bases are TGTGCCAGCAGCCAAGATGGGTCAGGGGGACAGGGGTTCCATGGCTACACCTTC. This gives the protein CASSQDGSGGQGFHGYTF.

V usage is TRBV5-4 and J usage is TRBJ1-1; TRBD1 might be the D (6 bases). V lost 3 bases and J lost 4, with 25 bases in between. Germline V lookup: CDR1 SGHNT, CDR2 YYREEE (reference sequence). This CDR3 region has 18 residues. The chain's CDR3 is CASSSRPGGEGVGTEAFF. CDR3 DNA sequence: TGTGCCAGCAGCTCGCGCCCGGGGGGCGAAGGGGTTGGCACTGAAGCTTTCTTT.

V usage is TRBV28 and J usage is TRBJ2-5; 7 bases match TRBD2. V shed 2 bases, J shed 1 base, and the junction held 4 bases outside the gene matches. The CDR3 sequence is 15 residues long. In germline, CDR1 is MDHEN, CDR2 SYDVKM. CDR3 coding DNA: TGTGCCAGCAGTTTAAGGGGCGGGGGCCAAGAGACCCAGTACTTC. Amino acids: CASSLRGGGQETQYF.

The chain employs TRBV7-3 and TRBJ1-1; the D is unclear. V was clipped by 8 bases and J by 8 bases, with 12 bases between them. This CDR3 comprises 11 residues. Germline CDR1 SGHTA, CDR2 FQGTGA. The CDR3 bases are TGTGCCAGCGTAATTACGGGGGAAGCTTTCTTT. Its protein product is CASVITGEAFF.

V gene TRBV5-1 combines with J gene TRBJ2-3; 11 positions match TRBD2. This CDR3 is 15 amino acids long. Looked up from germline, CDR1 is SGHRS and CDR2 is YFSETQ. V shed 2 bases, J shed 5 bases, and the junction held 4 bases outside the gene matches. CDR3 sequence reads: CASSLMTSGKDTQYF. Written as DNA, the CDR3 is TGCGCCAGCAGCTTAATGACTAGCGGGAAAGATACGCAGTATTTT. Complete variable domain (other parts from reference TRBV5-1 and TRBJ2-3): KAGVTQTPRYLIKTRGQQVTLSCSPISGHRSVSWYQQTPGQGLQFLFEYFSETQRNKGNFPGRFSGRQFSNSRSEMNVSTLELGDSALYLCASSLMTSGKDTQYFGPGTRLTVL.

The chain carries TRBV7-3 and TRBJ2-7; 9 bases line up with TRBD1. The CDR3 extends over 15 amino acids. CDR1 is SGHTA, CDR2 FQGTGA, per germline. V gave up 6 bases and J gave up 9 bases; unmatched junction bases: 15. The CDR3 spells CASSPTGQGDGWQYF. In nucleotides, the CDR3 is TGTGCCAGCAGTCCAACGGGACAGGGAGATGGGTGGCAGTACTTC. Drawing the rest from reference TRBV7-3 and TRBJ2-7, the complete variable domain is GAGVSQTPSNKVTEKGKYVELRCDPISGHTALYWYRQSLGQGPEFLIYFQGTGAADDSGLPNDRFFAVRPEGSVSTLKIQRTERGDSAVYLCASSPTGQGDGWQYFGPGTRLTVT.

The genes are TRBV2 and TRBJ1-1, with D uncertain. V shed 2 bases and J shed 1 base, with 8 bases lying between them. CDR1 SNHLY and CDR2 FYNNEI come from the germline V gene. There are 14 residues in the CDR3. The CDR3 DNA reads TGTGCCAGCAGTGAAAGTCCACAGAACACTGAAGCTTTCTTT. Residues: CASSESPQNTEAFF.